This is a list of T cell receptor beta chains from one sample in a study of shared clonotypes between healthy human individuals. Assay used: immunoSEQ multiplex PCR; TCRdb lists only in-frame clones, some missing. The sample yields about 680,000 clones, approximately 74% seen once. Material: memory CD4+ T cells sorted from blood. The receptors come from a woman aged 30 to 39 in good health. Each CDR3 is given with its conserved first and last residue. D genes are given only for firm matches. Rows give clone size only sometimes, using once, few, many, or a class for an expanded clone.

V gene,D gene,clone size,J gene,CDR3 DNA,CDR3 protein
TRBV15,.,once,TRBJ2-1,TGTGCCACCAGCAGAACAAACCTACACAATGAGCAGTTCTTC,CATSRTNLHNEQFF
TRBV7-3,TRBD2,.,TRBJ2-1,TGTGCCAGCAGCTTAATGTCTAGCGGGTACAATGAGCAGTTCTTC,CASSLMSSGYNEQFF
TRBV30,.,.,TRBJ2-3,TGTGCCTGGAGCCCGGGACTGAATGGAGATACGCAGTATTTT,CAWSPGLNGDTQYF
TRBV18,TRBD1,.,TRBJ2-6,TGTGCCAGCTCACCAGTGCGCGGCGACAGGGTTCTTGGGGCCAACGTCCTGACTTTC,CASSPVRGDRVLGANVLTF
TRBV6-5,.,.,TRBJ2-6,TGTGCCAGCAGCTCCGGGACCTCTGGGGCCAACGTCCTGACTTTC,CASSSGTSGANVLTF
TRBV18,.,few,TRBJ2-3,TGTGCCAGCTCACCACTTAAACAGGGAGTCACAGATACGCAGTATTTT,CASSPLKQGVTDTQYF
TRBV11-2,.,.,TRBJ2-1,TGTGCCAGCAGCTTAGACCGGTACAATGAGCAGTTCTTC,CASSLDRYNEQFF
TRBV7-9,.,.,TRBJ1-2,TGTGCCAGCAGCTCCGACGGAGCCCGGTCATTTCCTCTTCCGGGTGGCTACACCTTC,CASSSDGARSFPLPGGYTF
TRBV6-6,.,.,TRBJ1-3,TGTGCCAGCAGTTACAATGGCCCCATATATTTT,CASSYNGPIYF
TRBV6-5,TRBD2,.,TRBJ2-7,TGTGCCAGCACGCGGGAGGTAGCCTACGAGCAGTACTTC,CASTREVAYEQYF
TRBV4-2,.,.,TRBJ2-2,TGTGCCAGCAGCCAAGTAGAGGGGGTCTCCGGGGAGCTGTTTTTT,CASSQVEGVSGELFF
TRBV27,TRBD2,.,TRBJ2-1,TGTGCCAGCAGCCGCAAGGGGACTAGCGTTAGCACCAATGAGCAGTTCTTC,CASSRKGTSVSTNEQFF
TRBV5-1,.,.,TRBJ2-5,TGCGCCAGCAGTGGAATCCCAGGCGTACAAGAGACCCAGTACTTC,CASSGIPGVQETQYF
TRBV5-1,TRBD2,.,TRBJ2-1,TGCGCCAGCAGCTTGGTGTTTCTCGTCGGCAGGCGTCTAGCGGGAGGCAATGAGCAGTTCTTC,CASSLVFLVGRRLAGGNEQFF
TRBV19,.,.,TRBJ1-5,TGTGCCAGTAGTATAAGTTCAGGTTTTAACCAGCCCCAGCATTTT,CASSISSGFNQPQHF
TRBV2,TRBD1,few,TRBJ1-1,TGTGCCAGCACCCGACAGGGGGATGAAGCTTTCTTT,CASTRQGDEAFF
TRBV11-2,TRBD1,few,TRBJ2-7,TGTGCCAGCAGCGACGGGACAGGGGCCTACGAGCAGTACTTC,CASSDGTGAYEQYF
TRBV28,TRBD1,.,TRBJ1-3,TGTGCCAGCAGTTCAGGGGGCGCCGGTTCGAGCTCTGGAAACACCATATATTTT,CASSSGGAGSSSGNTIYF
TRBV6-6,.,.,TRBJ2-5,TGTGCCAGCAGTAATCCTAGTCTGCAAGAGACCCAGTACTTC,CASSNPSLQETQYF
TRBV5-8,.,once,TRBJ1-2,TGTGCCAGCAACGAGATGGGGGCCACTAACTATGGCTACACCTTC,CASNEMGATNYGYTF
TRBV6-4,TRBD2,.,TRBJ2-1,TGTGCCAGCAGTGGGTCCGCGGGAGGGAGCAATGAGCAGTTCTTC,CASSGSAGGSNEQFF
TRBV2,.,.,TRBJ1-2,TGTGCCAGCAGTGTCTTGAATTATGGCTACACCTTC,CASSVLNYGYTF
TRBV18,.,.,TRBJ2-1,TGTGCCAGCTCACCTATTGAGACTAGGAACTACAATGAGCAGTTCTTC,CASSPIETRNYNEQFF
TRBV2,.,once,TRBJ2-7,TGTGCCGGTCAGGTATCCGCCTACGAGCAGTACTTC,CAGQVSAYEQYF
TRBV6-5,.,.,TRBJ2-7,TGTGCCAGCAGTTCCTACCAGGGTTCAGGGAGCTACGAGCAGTACTTC,CASSSYQGSGSYEQYF
TRBV28,.,.,TRBJ1-3,TGTGCCAGCAGTCCAGGACCGATCTCTGGAAACACCATATATTTT,CASSPGPISGNTIYF
TRBV6-1,.,.,TRBJ2-6,TGTGCCAGCAGTGAACCGGGGCTCTCTGGGGCCAACGTCCTGACTTTC,CASSEPGLSGANVLTF
TRBV6-6,TRBD1,many,TRBJ2-3,TGTGCCAGCAGTCCGACAGGGGATACGCAGTATTTT,CASSPTGDTQYF
TRBV6-4,.,few,TRBJ1-2,TGTGCCAGCAGTCCCGGGTCGCAAGCTAACTATGGCTACACCTTC,CASSPGSQANYGYTF
TRBV7-8,TRBD1,.,TRBJ1-5,TGTGCCAGCAGTTCTAGGGACAGAGATCAGCCCCAGCATTTT,CASSSRDRDQPQHF
TRBV2,.,.,TRBJ1-4,TGTGCCAGCGAGCGGGCCCGTCGCACTAATGAAAAACTGTTTTTT,CASERARRTNEKLFF
TRBV7-7,TRBD2,.,TRBJ2-5,TGTGCCAGCAGCGTCAACCTAGGGACTAGCGGTGCTCAAGAGACCCAGTACTTC,CASSVNLGTSGAQETQYF
TRBV5-1,TRBD2,few,TRBJ2-1,TGCGCCAGCAGCTTGGTTAGCGGGAACAATGAGCAGTTCTTC,CASSLVSGNNEQFF
TRBV28,TRBD1,few,TRBJ2-2,TGTGCCAGCCCCCCGGGACAGGCGAACACCGGGGAGCTGTTTTTT,CASPPGQANTGELFF
TRBV6-1,TRBD2,.,TRBJ2-7,TGTGCCAGCAGTGAAAAGAGACTAGCGGGTTCCTACGAGCAGTACTTC,CASSEKRLAGSYEQYF
TRBV6-1,.,many,TRBJ1-2,TGTGCCACCGAAGGCAAGTACTATGGCTACACCTTC,CATEGKYYGYTF
TRBV15,TRBD2,.,TRBJ2-7,TGTGCCACCAGCAGAGTAGCGGGAGCACCCGAGCAGTACTTC,CATSRVAGAPEQYF
TRBV5-1,.,.,TRBJ2-2,TGCGCCAGCAGCTTGGCCTCGACAGGCACCGGGGAGCTGTTTTTT,CASSLASTGTGELFF
TRBV11-2,TRBD2,.,TRBJ2-2,TGTGCCAGCAGCTTAGAATCCAGGACTAGAGTTGAGGGCGGGGAGCTGTTTTTT,CASSLESRTRVEGGELFF
TRBV7-9,TRBD2,few,TRBJ2-3,TGTGCCAGCAGCTACCTACTAGCGGGAGGCACAGATACGCAGTATTTT,CASSYLLAGGTDTQYF
TRBV7-9,.,.,TRBJ2-2,TGTGCCAGCAGACGAGGGGGGACAGACACCGGGGAGCTGTTTTTT,CASRRGGTDTGELFF
TRBV14,.,once,TRBJ1-2,TGTGCCAGCAGCCAAGATCCGGGACGGAAGATCTATGGCTACACCTTC,CASSQDPGRKIYGYTF
TRBV30,.,.,TRBJ2-3,TGTGCCTGGGGGAAAGCGCGAACCTCCACAGATACGCAGTATTTT,CAWGKARTSTDTQYF
TRBV7-9,.,.,TRBJ1-3,TGTGCCAGCAGCTGGGACCAACGCTCTGGAAACACCATATATTTT,CASSWDQRSGNTIYF